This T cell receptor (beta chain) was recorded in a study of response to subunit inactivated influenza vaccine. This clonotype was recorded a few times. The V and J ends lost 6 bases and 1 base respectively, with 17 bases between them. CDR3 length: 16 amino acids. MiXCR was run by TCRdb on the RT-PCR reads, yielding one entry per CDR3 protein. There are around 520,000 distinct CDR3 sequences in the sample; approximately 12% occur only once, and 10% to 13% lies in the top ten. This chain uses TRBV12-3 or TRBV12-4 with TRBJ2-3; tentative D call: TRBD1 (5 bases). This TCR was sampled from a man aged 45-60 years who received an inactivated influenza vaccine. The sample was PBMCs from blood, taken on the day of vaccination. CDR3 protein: CASSPRQTEGTDTQYF. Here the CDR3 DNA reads TGTGCCAGCAGCCCACGACAGACCGAGGGCACAGATACGCAGTATTTT.